The next 5 T cell receptor beta chains were all read from a single sample in a study of spatial heterogeneity in lung cancer (dated by TCRdb to 2018 to 2020). Points the paper makes about the study in general: The number of expanded intratumoral alpha and beta TCRs correlated with the tumor nonsynonymous mutation count.

Reading the label with the study, this specimen's time point is: sample taken at primary tumor resection. What these receptors recognize is not known. Receptor amplification or capture employed 5' RACE. This sample was sequenced with a NextSeq 500. TCRdb trimmed public reads at Q25 via fastp, called clones via MiXCR and kept in-frame beta chains. Entries that share a CDR3 protein sequence are merged under the most common genes and DNA. Present in this sample are about 6,000 distinct CDR3 sequences, 12% to 15% of which were seen just once. The top ten clonotypes cover around 11% of the sample. The sample was lung tumor tissue, taken at surgery. Receptors were obtained from a male donor with early-stage non-small cell lung cancer.

This clonotype is categorized as medium-sized (0.01 to 0.1%). This chain connects TRBV6-5 to TRBJ1-4; TRBD1 is a possible D gene (5 bases). Per germline, CDR1 MNHEY and CDR2 SVGAGI. The CDR3 is 16 amino acids. Between the trimmed V and J ends, which lost 0 bases and 3 bases, there was a span of 11 bases. This CDR3 is CASSYSRGAPNEKLFF. CDR3 DNA: TGTGCCAGCAGTTACTCTAGAGGGGCCCCTAATGAAAAACTGTTTTTT.

This chain connects TRBV28 to TRBJ1-5; 7 nucleotides align to TRBD1. CDR1 MDHEN and CDR2 SYDVKM come from the germline V gene. The CDR3 is 17 residues long. V dropped 5 bases and J dropped 2; count of bases not matched to a gene: 12. CDR3 nucleotides: TGTGCCAGCAGTAAAACCGGGACAGAATTTGGCAATCAGCCCCAGCATTTT. Residues: CASSKTGTEFGNQPQHF.

This clonotype was observed at least ten times. V usage is TRBV6-5 and J usage is TRBJ2-3, with 11 positions matching TRBD2. Germline CDR1 MNHEY, CDR2 SVGAGI. The CDR3 has 15 amino acids. V trimming: 6 bases; J trimming: 2 bases; junction bases outside the gene matches: 4. The CDR3 loop reads CASSGLAGFTDTQYF. In DNA, the CDR3 is TGTGCCAGCAGCGGACTAGCGGGTTTCACAGATACGCAGTATTTT.

This clonotype was detected ten times or more. The chain carries TRBV20-1 and TRBJ2-1; 11 bases line up with TRBD2. Germline V gene lookup returns CDR1 DFQATT and CDR2 SNEGSKA (reference sequence). V lost 2 bases and J lost 3; bases outside the gene matches: 3. The length of the CDR3 is 15 residues. This chain's CDR3 is CSARQTSGIYNEQFF. CDR3 nucleotides: TGCAGTGCTAGACAGACTAGCGGGATCTACAATGAGCAGTTCTTC.

This clonotype was observed at least ten times. J is TRBJ2-7 and V is TRBV7-8; the D is unclear. Germline CDR1 and CDR2: SGHVS and FQNEAQ. The CDR3 sequence is 13 residues long. Deletions cut 5 bases from V and 2 bases from J, with 10 bases between. DNA of the CDR3: TGTGCCAGCAGCGAGGACGGTACCTACGAGCAGTACTTC. This translates into CASSEDGTYEQYF.